Each of the 23 T cell receptor beta chains below was sequenced from the same sample in a study of T cells in Graves' hyperthyroidism and ophthalmopathy. Amplification of TCR beta CDR3 regions used RNA as the template. First-round RT-PCR targeting the TCR CDR3 was performed with the HTBI primer set. TCRdb used MiXCR to reprocess the multiplex PCR reads, holding one entry per CDR3 protein. The sample holds around 690,000 distinct CDR3 sequences, roughly 20% seen once. Sequenced material: blood. These TCRs come from a young man with Graves' ophthalmopathy.

The J gene is TRBJ1-5, the V gene TRBV19; TRBD1 agrees at 8 bases. With V trimmed by 9 bases and J by 5 bases, 9 bases remained unmatched. The CDR3 is 14 amino acids. CDR1 and CDR2 (germline): LNHDA, SQIVND (reference sequence). CDR3 nucleotides: TGTGCCAGCGTCAGGGGGCCAACGGATCAGCCCCAGCATTTT. Translation gives CASVRGPTDQPQHF.

Comments on this clonotype: With a much larger clone just one base away, this may be a read error. The chain links TRBV9 to TRBJ2-3; 8 nucleotides line up with TRBD2. V lost 2 bases and J lost 4; bases outside the gene matches: 3. The CDR3 spans 14 residues. Per the germline V gene, CDR1 is SGDLS and CDR2 is YYNGEE. The CDR3 region is CASSVSGTADTQYF. The DNA for the CDR3 is TGTGCCAGCAGCGTTAGCGGGACCGCAGATACGCAGTATTTT.

The J gene is TRBJ1-5, the V gene TRBV19; D is unresolved. This CDR3 is built from 15 residues. V lost 3 bases, J lost 3 bases, and 12 bases lay in between. Germline V gene sequence: CDR1 LNHDA, CDR2 SQIVND (reference sequence). CDR3 in amino acids: CASSILYGDNQPQHF. The CDR3 DNA follows: TGTGCCAGTAGTATCCTTTACGGGGACAATCAGCCCCAGCATTTT.

The chain is built from TRBV7-9 and TRBJ1-1; 12 bases are a match to TRBD1. This CDR3 comprises 18 residues. Unmatched junction bases numbered 8, after V lost 0 bases and J lost 3 bases. The germline CDR1 and CDR2 sequences are SEHNR and FQNEAQ (reference sequence). The CDR3 sequence is CASSLALWDRGRDTEAFF. The CDR3 DNA is TGTGCCAGCAGCTTAGCGCTGTGGGACAGGGGGCGCGACACTGAAGCTTTCTTT.

This clonotype was counted a few times. V gene TRBV15 combines with J gene TRBJ2-7; TRBD2 matches 12 bases. Germline lookup yields CDR1 LNHNV and CDR2 YYDKDF (reference sequence). V shed 0 bases, J shed 2 bases, and the junction held 5 bases outside the gene matches. CDR3 length: 17 residues. The CDR3 protein is CATSRDRTSGVTYEQYF. CDR3 bases: TGTGCCACCAGCAGAGATCGGACTAGCGGGGTTACCTACGAGCAGTACTTC.

This clonotype was counted between two and nine times. This rearrangement joins TRBV6-1 to TRBJ2-5, with D perhaps TRBD2 (5 bases). Germline CDR1 is MNHNS and CDR2 is SASEGT. V lost 6 bases and J 0 bases, leaving 8 bases between the germline ends. The CDR3 loop spans 13 amino acids. CDR3 DNA: TGTGCCAGCAGAGCGGACCACCAAGAGACCCAGTACTTC. It specifies CASRADHQETQYF.

There are many counts of this clonotype. This chain uses TRBV7-3 with TRBJ2-1, with 10 bases fitting TRBD2. Trimming took 5 bases from V and 8 from J; bases not matched to a gene: 9. The germline CDR1 and CDR2 sequences are SGHTA and FQGTGA. The length of the CDR3 is 15 residues. CDR3 amino acids: CASSGGGLAGDEQFF. The CDR3 region has the DNA TGTGCCAGCAGCGGGGGAGGGCTAGCGGGAGATGAGCAGTTCTTC.

This clonotype came up many times. CDR3 bases: TGTGCCAGCATCTCCTGGGGGTCCATGAACACTGAAGCTTTCTTT. Its protein product is CASISWGSMNTEAFF. The V call is TRBV2, the J call TRBJ1-1, with a tentative D call TRBD1 (5 bases). This CDR3 region has 15 residues. Germline CDR1 and CDR2: SNHLY and FYNNEI. V was cut by 7 bases and J by 0 bases, with 15 bases left in between.

The chain is built from TRBV6-2 or TRBV6-3 and TRBJ1-6, with TRBD1 matching over 9 bases. V dropped 5 bases and J dropped 8; count of bases not matched to a gene: 7. This CDR3 is 15 amino acids long. Per germline, CDR1 MNHEY and CDR2 SVGEGT. Here the CDR3 reads CASSRGTGGDSPLHF. CDR3 bases: TGTGCCAGCAGTCGAGGAACAGGGGGCGATTCACCCCTCCACTTT.

This clonotype was picked up a small number of times. This rearrangement joins TRBV7-2 to TRBJ2-2; 14 bases agree with TRBD2. V lost 4 bases and J lost 1; bases outside the gene matches: 8. The CDR3 covers 19 residues. Germline V gives CDR1 SGHTA, CDR2 FQGNSA. Written as DNA, the CDR3 is TGTGCCAGCAGCTCCGACGGTGGACTAGCGGGAGGGAACACCGGGGAGCTGTTTTTT. Protein product: CASSSDGGLAGGNTGELFF. The variable domain in full, completed from reference TRBV7-2 and TRBJ2-2, reads GAGVSQSPSNKVTEKGKDVELRCDPISGHTALYWYRQSLGQGLEFLIYFQGNSAPDKSGLPSDRFSAERTGGSVSTLTIQRTQQEDSAVYLCASSSDGGLAGGNTGELFFGEGSRLTVL.

This clonotype came up many times. The V call is TRBV7-2, the J call TRBJ2-7; D is unclear. The CDR3 is 12 residues long. The V gene's germline CDR1 is SGHTA and CDR2 FQGNSA. V dropped 5 bases and J dropped 7 bases, with 12 bases sitting between them. In nucleotides, the CDR3 is TGTGCCAGCAGCCCAAGGCTGGGGGAGCAGTACTTC. Translation gives CASSPRLGEQYF.

This clonotype was found many times. V is TRBV11-2 and J is TRBJ2-7; possibly TRBD2 for D (6 bases). CDR1 and CDR2 from the germline V gene are SGHAT and FQNNGV. V was clipped by 5 bases and J by 3 bases, with 23 bases between them. This CDR3 has 17 residues. The CDR3 sequence: CASSRPPGGTGFYEQYF. The CDR3 coding sequence is TGTGCCAGCAGCCGTCCACCCGGCGGGACGGGTTTCTACGAGCAGTACTTC. Variable domain in full (rest from reference TRBV11-2 and TRBJ2-7): EAGVAQSPRYKIIEKRQSVAFWCNPISGHATLYWYQQILGQGPKLLIQFQNNGVVDDSQLPKDRFSAERLKGVDSTLKIQPAKLEDSAVYLCASSRPPGGTGFYEQYFGPGTRLTVT.

The rearrangement joins TRBV5-8 to TRBJ2-7; D gene unclear. Trimming pared 1 base from V and 2 bases from J, leaving 10 bases between. Germline V lookup: CDR1 SGHTS, CDR2 YDEGEE. The CDR3 sequence is 14 residues long. The CDR3 bases are TGTGCCAGCAGCTTGTACAGTGCCGCCTACGAGCAGTACTTC. Protein: CASSLYSAAYEQYF.

The genes are TRBV24-1 and TRBJ2-2; possibly TRBD1 for D (7 bases). CDR1 is KGHDR and CDR2 is SFDVKD in the germline V gene. Deletions cut 0 bases from V and 2 bases from J, with 15 bases between. The CDR3 covers 18 residues. CDR3 DNA: TGTGCCACCAGTGATTTGTCACCCAGGGGGGATAACACCGGGGAGCTGTTTTTT. Protein: CATSDLSPRGDNTGELFF.

This clonotype was seen ten or more times. V and J are TRBV7-2 and TRBJ2-1; D is perhaps TRBD2 (6 bases). Germline V gene sequence: CDR1 SGHTA, CDR2 FQGNSA. Trimming removed 4 bases at V and 4 bases at J, with 8 bases between. The CDR3 consists of 13 residues. CDR3 in amino acids: CASSSGTYNEQFF. CDR3 sequence (DNA): TGTGCCAGCAGCTCCGGGACTTACAATGAGCAGTTCTTC.

The chain uses TRBV6-1 and TRBJ2-5; possible D gene TRBD2, 5 bases. The V end lost 6 bases, the J end lost 5 bases, and 13 bases lay between the germline ends. The CDR3 totals 13 residues. Germline assignment: CDR1 MNHNS and CDR2 SASEGT. The CDR3 protein is CASSPRVWETQYF. The CDR3 DNA reads TGTGCCAGCAGCCCGAGGGTTTGGGAGACCCAGTACTTC.

The chain uses TRBV28 and TRBJ2-1; D gene ambiguous. The CDR3 runs to 15 residues. V lost 6 bases and J lost 0, with 12 bases in between. Germline assignment: CDR1 MDHEN and CDR2 SYDVKM. CDR3 protein: CASSWGHGSYNEQFF. The CDR3 nucleotides are TGTGCCAGCAGCTGGGGTCATGGCTCCTACAATGAGCAGTTCTTC.

This clonotype was observed a few times. The chain links TRBV6-5 to TRBJ1-4, with unresolved D. Trimming shortened V by 2 bases and J by 1 base, and 8 bases separated the two germline ends. Germline CDR1 reads MNHEY; CDR2 reads SVGAGI. This CDR3 region has 15 residues. CDR3 coding DNA: TGTGCCAGCAGTTACGGTCGAATAACTAATGAAAAACTGTTTTTT. It encodes CASSYGRITNEKLFF.

This clonotype showed up many times. The chain combines TRBV7-9 with TRBJ2-7; 9 bases line up with TRBD2. V shed 4 bases and J 2 bases; nucleotides not matched to a gene: 9. CDR3 size: 16 residues. CDR1 and CDR2 from the germline V gene are SEHNR and FQNEAQ (reference sequence). In nucleotides, the CDR3 is TGTGCCAGCAGCTCTAGCGGGGAGCGGGAGCCCTACGAGCAGTACTTC. Amino acids: CASSSSGEREPYEQYF. Looking up the rest from reference TRBV7-9 and TRBJ2-7 gives the full variable domain: DTGVSQNPRHKITKRGQNVTFRCDPISEHNRLYWYRQTLGQGPEFLTYFQNEAQLEKSRLLSDRFSAERPKGSFSTLEIQRTEQGDSAMYLCASSSSGEREPYEQYFGPGTRLTVT.

As regards this clonotype: A read error may explain this, as a much larger clone is one base away. The J gene is TRBJ2-1, the V gene TRBV2; 9 nucleotides line up with TRBD1. The J call may be wrong; the DNA end is better matched by TRBJ2-7. The germline gives CDR1 SNHLY, CDR2 FYNNEI. This CDR3 has 16 amino acids. In DNA form, the CDR3 reads TGTGCCAGCAGTGTTCCGACAGGGGGAGGGCACAATGAGCAGTACTTC. As protein: CASSVPTGGGHNEQYF.

This clonotype was detected a few times. This sequence joins TRBV30 and TRBJ2-5; 8 bases align to TRBD1. J gave up 2 bases and V 8 bases, and 7 bases lay outside the gene matches. The CDR3 covers 13 residues. Per the germline V gene, CDR1 is GTSNPN and CDR2 is SVGIG (reference sequence). CDR3 nucleotides: TGTGCCGCCGATGACAGGGGACAAGAGACCCAGTACTTC. It codes for CAADDRGQETQYF.

This clonotype showed up many times. V usage is TRBV11-2 and J usage is TRBJ1-1; the D is unclear. This CDR3 has 18 amino acids. The V end was cut by 5 bases, the J end by 1 base, with 23 bases between. The V gene's germline CDR1 is SGHAT and CDR2 FQNNGV. The CDR3 DNA is TGTGCCAGCAGCCGACGCCCCCTTTCCACCCTGCAGAACACTGAAGCTTTCTTT. Translating gives CASSRRPLSTLQNTEAFF.

This chain links TRBV28 with TRBJ2-3; the match to TRBD2 covers 7 bases. V gave up 6 bases and J gave up 3 bases; unmatched junction bases: 15. Germline V lookup: CDR1 MDHEN, CDR2 SYDVKM. This CDR3 is 17 amino acids long. The chain's CDR3 is CASSRSEGSGHTDTQYF. In DNA, the CDR3 is TGTGCCAGCAGCCGAAGCGAGGGTAGCGGGCATACAGATACGCAGTATTTT.